This T cell receptor (beta chain) was identified in a study of blood T cell repertoires in COVID-19. Study-wide context: Material from acute and convalescent COVID-19 was sourced from the United States, Italy and Spain.

V was pared by 3 bases and J by 4 bases, with 7 bases of the junction left unmatched. The CDR3 sequence is 15 residues long. CDR1 and CDR2 from the germline V gene are MDHEN and SYDVKM. Methods used by the authors: Reference gene primer amplification gave nucleated cell count estimates. The protocol was immunoSEQ multiplex PCR, while the TCRdb copy is restricted to in-frame clones and leaves out a portion. V, J and clone size derive from that table, while D and trimming were established from the DNA sequence. This sample has about 210,000 clones, with 84% found just once. Sequenced input: peripheral blood. This chain connects TRBV28 to TRBJ1-2; 8 bases fit TRBD1. This TCR derives from a man over 45 with active or convalescent COVID-19. DNA of the CDR3: TGTGCCAGCAGTTTGAGGACAGGGTTTCCCTATGGCTACACCTTC. This sequence encodes CASSLRTGFPYGYTF.